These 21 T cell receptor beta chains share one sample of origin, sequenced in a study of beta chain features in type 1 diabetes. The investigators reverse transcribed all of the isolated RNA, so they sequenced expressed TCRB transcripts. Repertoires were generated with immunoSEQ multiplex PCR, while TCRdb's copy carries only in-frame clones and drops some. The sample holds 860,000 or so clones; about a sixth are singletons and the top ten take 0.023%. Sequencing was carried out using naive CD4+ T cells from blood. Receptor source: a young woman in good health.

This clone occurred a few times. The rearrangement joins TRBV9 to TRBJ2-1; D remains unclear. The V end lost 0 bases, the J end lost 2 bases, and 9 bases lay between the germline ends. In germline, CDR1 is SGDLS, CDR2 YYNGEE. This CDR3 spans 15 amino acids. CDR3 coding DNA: TGTGCCAGCAGCGTAGGGGGTCTGACCTACAATGAGCAGTTCTTC. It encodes CASSVGGLTYNEQFF.

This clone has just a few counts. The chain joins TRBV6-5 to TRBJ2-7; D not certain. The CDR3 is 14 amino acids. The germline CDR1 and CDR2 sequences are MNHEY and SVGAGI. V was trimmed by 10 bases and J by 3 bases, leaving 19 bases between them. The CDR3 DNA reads TGTGCCACCTCGGGCCAATCGCCGTACTACGAGCAGTACTTC. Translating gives CATSGQSPYYEQYF.

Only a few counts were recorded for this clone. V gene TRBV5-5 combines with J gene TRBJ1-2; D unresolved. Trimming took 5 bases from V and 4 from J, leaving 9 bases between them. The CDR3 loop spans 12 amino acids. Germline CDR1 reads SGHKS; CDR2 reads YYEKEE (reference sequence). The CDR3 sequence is CASRGELYGYTF. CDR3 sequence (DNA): TGTGCCAGCAGGGGTGAGCTCTATGGCTACACCTTC.

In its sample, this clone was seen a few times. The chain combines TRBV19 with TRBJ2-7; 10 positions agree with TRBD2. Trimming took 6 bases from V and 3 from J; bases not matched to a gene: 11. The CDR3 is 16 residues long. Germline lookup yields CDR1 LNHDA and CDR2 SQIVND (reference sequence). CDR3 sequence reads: CASSPAGTSAYYEQYF. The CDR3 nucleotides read TGTGCCAGTAGCCCAGCGGGGACTAGCGCCTACTACGAGCAGTACTTC.

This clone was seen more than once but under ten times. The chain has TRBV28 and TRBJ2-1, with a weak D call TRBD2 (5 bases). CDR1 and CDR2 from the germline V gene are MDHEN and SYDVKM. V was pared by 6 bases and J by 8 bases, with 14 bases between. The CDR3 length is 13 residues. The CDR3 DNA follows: TGTGCCAGCAGCCGCACGGGGAGTGATGAGCAGTTCTTC. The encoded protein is CASSRTGSDEQFF. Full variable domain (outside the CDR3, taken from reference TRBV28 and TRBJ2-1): DVKVTQSSRYLVKRTGEKVFLECVQDMDHENMFWYRQDPGLGLRLIYFSYDVKMKEKGDIPEGYSVSREKKERFSLILESASTNQTSMYLCASSRTGSDEQFFGPGTRLTVL.

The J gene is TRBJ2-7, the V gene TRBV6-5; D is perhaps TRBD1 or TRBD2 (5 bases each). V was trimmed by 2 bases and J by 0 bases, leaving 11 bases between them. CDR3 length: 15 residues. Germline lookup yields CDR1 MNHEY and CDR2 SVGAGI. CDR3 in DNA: TGTGCCAGCAGTTACGCTTCCGGGACCTCCTACGAGCAGTACTTC. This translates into CASSYASGTSYEQYF.

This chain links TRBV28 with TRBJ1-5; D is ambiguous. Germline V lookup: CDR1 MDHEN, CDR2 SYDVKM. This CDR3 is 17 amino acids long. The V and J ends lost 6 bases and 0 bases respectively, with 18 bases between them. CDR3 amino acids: CASSLLGGVYSNQPQHF. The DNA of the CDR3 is TGTGCCAGCAGCCTACTTGGAGGAGTATATAGCAATCAGCCCCAGCATTTT.

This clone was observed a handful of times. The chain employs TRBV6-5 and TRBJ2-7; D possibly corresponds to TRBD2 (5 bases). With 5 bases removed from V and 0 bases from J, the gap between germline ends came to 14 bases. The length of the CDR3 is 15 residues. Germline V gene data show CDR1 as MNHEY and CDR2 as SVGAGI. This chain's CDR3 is CASSQKSGSSYEQYF. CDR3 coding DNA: TGTGCCAGCAGTCAAAAAAGCGGAAGCTCCTACGAGCAGTACTTC.

CDR3 sequence: CASSFGGYSSNTDPGELFF. The CDR3 nucleotides are TGTGCCAGCAGCTTTGGCGGATACAGTTCGAACACCGACCCCGGGGAGCTGTTTTTT. The chain recombines TRBV7-9 with TRBJ2-2, with no clear D. The CDR3 sequence is 19 residues long. Trimming took off 3 bases at V and 6 bases at J, with 26 bases between the two ends. CDR1 is SEHNR and CDR2 is FQNEAQ in the germline V gene (reference sequence).

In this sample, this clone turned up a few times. CDR3 sequence (DNA): TGTGCCAGCAGTTTATATGAGACAGGGCGAACAGATACGCAGTATTTT. This sequence encodes CASSLYETGRTDTQYF. This sequence joins TRBV28 and TRBJ2-3; 7 bases agree with TRBD1. This CDR3 spans 16 amino acids. V was pared by 1 base and J by 3 bases, with 7 bases of the junction left unmatched. Germline lookup yields CDR1 MDHEN and CDR2 SYDVKM.

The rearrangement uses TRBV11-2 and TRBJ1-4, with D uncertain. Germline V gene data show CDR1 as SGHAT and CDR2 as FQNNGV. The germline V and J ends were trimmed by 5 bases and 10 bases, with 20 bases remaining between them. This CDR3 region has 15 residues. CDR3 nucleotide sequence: TGTGCCAGCAGCCGTCAATGGGGTTACGGTGTAAAACTGTTTTTT. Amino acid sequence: CASSRQWGYGVKLFF.

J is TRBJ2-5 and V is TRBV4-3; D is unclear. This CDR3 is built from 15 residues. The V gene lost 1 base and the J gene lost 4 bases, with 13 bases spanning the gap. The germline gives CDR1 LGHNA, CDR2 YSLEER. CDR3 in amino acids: CASSQALDSSETQYF. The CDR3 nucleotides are TGCGCCAGCAGCCAAGCCCTCGACTCCTCAGAGACCCAGTACTTC.

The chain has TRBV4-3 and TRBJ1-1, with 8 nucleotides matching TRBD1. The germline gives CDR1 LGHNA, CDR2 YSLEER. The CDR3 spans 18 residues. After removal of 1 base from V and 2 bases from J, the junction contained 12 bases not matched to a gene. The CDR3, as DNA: TGCGCCAGCAGCCAAGCCCTAGTTACCGGACAGGGAAACACTGAAGCTTTCTTT. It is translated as CASSQALVTGQGNTEAFF.

The DNA of the CDR3 is TGTGCCAGCAGCTTAGGGCCGGGAGGGGCCTACGAGCAGTACTTC. As protein: CASSLGPGGAYEQYF. The chain uses TRBV13 and TRBJ2-7; 8 bases fit TRBD2. J gave up 2 bases and V 0 bases, and 3 bases lay outside the gene matches. Germline lookup yields CDR1 PRHDT and CDR2 FYEKMQ (reference sequence). The CDR3 is 15 amino acids. The full variable domain, its missing parts supplied by reference TRBV13 and TRBJ2-7, is AAGVIQSPRHLIKEKRETATLKCYPIPRHDTVYWYQQGPGQDPQFLISFYEKMQSDKGSIPDRFSAQQFSDYHSELNMSSLELGDSALYFCASSLGPGGAYEQYFGPGTRLTVT.

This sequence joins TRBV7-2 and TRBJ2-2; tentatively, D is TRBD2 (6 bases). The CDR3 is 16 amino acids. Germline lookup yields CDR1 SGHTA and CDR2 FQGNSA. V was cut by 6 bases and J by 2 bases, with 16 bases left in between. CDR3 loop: CASRKGLASNTGELFF. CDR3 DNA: TGTGCCAGCAGAAAAGGGCTAGCGTCAAACACCGGGGAGCTGTTTTTT.

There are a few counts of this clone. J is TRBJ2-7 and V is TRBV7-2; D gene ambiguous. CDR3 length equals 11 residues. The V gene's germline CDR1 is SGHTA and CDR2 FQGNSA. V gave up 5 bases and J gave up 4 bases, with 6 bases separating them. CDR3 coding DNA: TGTGCCAGCAGCGCTCAGTACGAGCAGTACTTC. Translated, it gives CASSAQYEQYF.

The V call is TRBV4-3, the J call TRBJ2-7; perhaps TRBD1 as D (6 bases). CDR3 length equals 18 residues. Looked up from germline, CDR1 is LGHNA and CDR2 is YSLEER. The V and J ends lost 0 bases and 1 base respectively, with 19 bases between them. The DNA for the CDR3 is TGCGCCAGCAGCCAAGAATTGAGATCTGGGACAAGATCCTACGAGCAGTACTTC. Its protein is CASSQELRSGTRSYEQYF.

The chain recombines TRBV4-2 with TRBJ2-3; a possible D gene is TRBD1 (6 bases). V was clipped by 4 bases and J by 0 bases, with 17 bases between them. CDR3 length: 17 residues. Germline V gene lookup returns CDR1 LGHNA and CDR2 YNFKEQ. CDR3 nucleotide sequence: TGTGCCAGCAGCCCCTCCCTGGGGGCGGAAAGCACAGATACGCAGTATTTT. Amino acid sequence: CASSPSLGAESTDTQYF.

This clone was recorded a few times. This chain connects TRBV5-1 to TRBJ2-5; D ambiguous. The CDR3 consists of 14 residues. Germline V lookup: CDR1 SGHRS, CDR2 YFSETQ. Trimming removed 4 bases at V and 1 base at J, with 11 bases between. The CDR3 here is CASSVRRVQETQYF. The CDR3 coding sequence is TGCGCCAGCAGCGTACGAAGGGTCCAAGAGACCCAGTACTTC.

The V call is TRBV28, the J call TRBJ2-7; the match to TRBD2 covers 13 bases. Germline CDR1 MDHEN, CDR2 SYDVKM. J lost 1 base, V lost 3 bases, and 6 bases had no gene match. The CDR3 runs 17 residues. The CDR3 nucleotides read TGTGCCAGCAGTTTCACCGGGACTAGCGGGACATCCTACGAGCAGTACTTC. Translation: CASSFTGTSGTSYEQYF. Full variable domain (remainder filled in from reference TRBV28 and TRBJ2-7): DVKVTQSSRYLVKRTGEKVFLECVQDMDHENMFWYRQDPGLGLRLIYFSYDVKMKEKGDIPEGYSVSREKKERFSLILESASTNQTSMYLCASSFTGTSGTSYEQYFGPGTRLTVT.

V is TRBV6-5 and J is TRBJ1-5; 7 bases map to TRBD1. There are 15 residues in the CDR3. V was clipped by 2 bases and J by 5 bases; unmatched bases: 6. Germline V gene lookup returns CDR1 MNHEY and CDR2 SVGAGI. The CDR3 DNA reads TGTGCCAGCAGTTACCGGACAGGTTCTGATCAGCCCCAGCATTTT. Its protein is CASSYRTGSDQPQHF.